These 6 T cell receptor beta chains share one sample of origin, sequenced in a study of blood T cell repertoires in COVID-19. The assay was immunoSEQ multiplex PCR, and TCRdb's table has in-frame clones only and misses some. The table lists roughly 190,000 clones, roughly 87% of them singletons. The sequencing input was PBMCs or T cells enriched from blood (not recorded which). These receptor sequences come from a woman aged 30 to 39 who had recovered from COVID-19.

The rearrangement links TRBV7-9 to TRBJ2-2, with a possible D match to TRBD2 (6 bases). Trimming took off 5 bases at V and 1 base at J, with 14 bases between the two ends. Germline lookup yields CDR1 SEHNR and CDR2 FQNEAQ (reference sequence). The length of the CDR3 is 16 residues. The CDR3 protein is CASSPLVSGNTGELFF. In DNA, the CDR3 is TGTGCCAGCAGCCCTCTTGTTAGCGGGAACACCGGGGAGCTGTTTTTT.

The chain carries TRBV10-3 and TRBJ1-1; 9 bases are shared with TRBD1. V was pared by 8 bases and J by 5 bases, with 9 bases of the junction left unmatched. CDR1 and CDR2 from the germline V gene are ENHRY and SYGVKD. The CDR3 runs to 14 residues. The CDR3 coding sequence is TGTGCCATCGGATCCGGGACAGGGACGACTGAAGCTTTCTTT. Translating it yields CAIGSGTGTTEAFF.

This chain joins TRBV7-2 and TRBJ1-2; TRBD1 agrees at 8 bases. The CDR3 runs to 17 residues. With 6 bases clipped from V and 0 bases from J, the junction kept 12 bases outside the gene matches. From germline, CDR1 is SGHTA and CDR2 FQGNSA. CDR3 loop: CASRSSQGVTSNYGYTF. CDR3 nucleotide sequence: TGTGCCAGCAGATCGTCACAGGGGGTTACCTCTAACTATGGCTACACCTTC.

This clone occurred a few times. The rearrangement joins TRBV6-6 to TRBJ2-1; D is possibly TRBD1 (6 bases). Trimming stripped 5 bases from V and 3 bases from J, with 23 bases between. In germline, CDR1 is MNHNY, CDR2 SVGAGI (reference sequence). The CDR3 spans 18 residues. The CDR3 sequence is CASSLSYLGDINYNEQFF. In nucleotides, the CDR3 is TGTGCCAGCAGTCTCTCATATCTTGGGGACATCAACTACAATGAGCAGTTCTTC.

The chain couples TRBV4-3 to TRBJ1-2; a weak D match, TRBD1 (5 bases). The ends were cut back, 0 bases at V and 4 bases at J, with 12 bases in the middle. The CDR3 length is 15 residues. CDR1 and CDR2 (germline): LGHNA, YSLEER. The CDR3 region is CASSQEVTGGYGYTF. The CDR3 DNA follows: TGCGCCAGCAGCCAAGAAGTTACCGGGGGCTATGGCTACACCTTC.

V is TRBV7-2 and J is TRBJ1-2; D not certain. From germline, CDR1 is SGHTA and CDR2 FQGNSA. The CDR3 totals 16 residues. Trimming pared 3 bases from V and 4 bases from J, leaving 18 bases between. The CDR3 here is CASSFREAVYGYGYTF. In nucleotides, the CDR3 is TGTGCCAGCAGCTTCCGGGAGGCCGTTTATGGCTATGGCTACACCTTC.